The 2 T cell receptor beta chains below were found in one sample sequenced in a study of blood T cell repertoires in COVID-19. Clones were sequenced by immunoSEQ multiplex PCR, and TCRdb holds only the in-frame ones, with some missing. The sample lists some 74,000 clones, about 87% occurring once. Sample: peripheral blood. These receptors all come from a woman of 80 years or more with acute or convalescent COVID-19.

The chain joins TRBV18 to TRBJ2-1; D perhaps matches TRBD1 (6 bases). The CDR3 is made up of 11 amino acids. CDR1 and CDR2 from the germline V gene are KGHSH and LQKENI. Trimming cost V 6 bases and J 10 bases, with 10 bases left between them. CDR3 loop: CASSQDREQFF. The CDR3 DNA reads TGTGCCAGCTCCCAAGACAGGGAGCAGTTCTTC.

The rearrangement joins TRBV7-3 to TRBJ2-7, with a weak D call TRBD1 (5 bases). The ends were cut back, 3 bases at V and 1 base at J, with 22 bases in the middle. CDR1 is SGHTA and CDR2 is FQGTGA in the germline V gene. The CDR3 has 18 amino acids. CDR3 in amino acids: CASSFSDSSVLHSYEQYF. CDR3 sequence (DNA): TGTGCCAGCAGCTTTTCTGACAGTTCCGTCCTCCATTCCTACGAGCAGTACTTC.